This TCR beta chain stems from a study of cytomegalovirus exposure and HLA in healthy donors (TCRdb year 2017). Describing the broader study: According to an earlier analysis of 550 to 750 of the donors, 200 million or so T cells yielded 90 million to 130 million unique TCR beta sequences and more than 250 Gb of sequence data. About 300 gigabases of sequencing data and around 85 million unique TCR sequences made up an early release that covered about 640 HLA-typed donors. Of the approximately 400 genotyped donors, 65% to 90% were placed in the genetic ancestry cluster associated with self-reported Caucasian donors. The aim of the study was to test whether cataloging public T cell receptors could identify signatures of past pathogen exposure. The T cell repertoires of around 730 subjects were profiled by immunosequencing and related to cytomegalovirus serostatus. Along with the roughly 670-subject first cohort, a separate validation cohort of 120 different subjects was used. The study combined high-throughput TCR immunosequencing, statistical association of individual TCRs with disease status, and machine learning to predict cytomegalovirus infection status. In a later analysis, previously published TCR beta repertoires from about 670 donors were re-analyzed and high-resolution HLA genotyping was added so that TCR occurrence patterns could be studied. Rather than using new phenotypic data, the later analysis identified candidate immune exposures from TCR beta sequences and from how often those sequences occurred across donors. In an earlier analysis of 587 of the donors, high-throughput TCR beta sequencing was used to judge whether each TCR beta V gene segment behaved as functional or pseudogenic. Donor age, sex, ethnicity and CMV serostatus were collected together with the repertoire data. A later genetic analysis took genome-wide SNP genotypes for about 65% of the 666 donors and used that subset as a discovery cohort. All discovery cohort repertoires had been generated on a single sequencing platform. Class I and class II HLA loci were covered by the typing at four-digit resolution. Typing coverage varied by locus: roughly 620-640 donors for A, B, C, DRB1 and DQB1; more than 500 for DQA1; around 610 for DPA1; roughly 470 for DPB1. About 5 DR-DQ haplotypes were handled as single units for association and clustering, since linkage in the cohort was strong. Across around 400 genotyped donors of the cohort, an average of approximately 200,000 unique TCR beta nucleotide sequences per donor were sequenced, and approximately 19% of those sequences were non-productive.

This clone was seen only a few times. Its antigen is still unknown. No much larger clonotype is one base removed from it; base qualities were not supplied. In total, fewer than 750 healthy bone marrow donors made up the cohort. All cohort members were sampled while nominally healthy, although unrecorded immune exposures were likely present. The donor was CMV seropositive and belonged to the group of more than 250 seropositive cohort members. Each donor provided a peripheral blood sample, and peripheral blood mononuclear cells were used for TCR beta sequencing. Genomic DNA extraction from the blood cell samples was performed with the Qiagen DNeasy Blood Extraction Kit. Study-level results and caveats: Correlated functional status among segregating V segments might be attributable to linkage disequilibrium, but an unknown experimental factor could not be ruled out. A later analysis found that most CMV-associated TCR beta chains appeared HLA-restricted, with HLA associations seemingly driven largely by CMV exposure. According to a later genetic analysis, donors in an Asian-associated ancestry cluster had fewer N-insertions in productive TCRs than the approximately 650-donor mean. A later analysis found that HLA-associated TCR beta chains were more clonally expanded and had lower generation probabilities than equally common non-associated chains. Cytomegalovirus status was reported to be diagnosed by the classifier with high specificity and sensitivity in both the original and validation cohorts. V-gene and J-gene trimming of TCR beta chains was associated with a missense DCLRE1C variant in a later genetic analysis, and the association was replicated in an independent cohort. In vitro tests confirmed that three of the cytomegalovirus-associated TCR beta chains recognize cytomegalovirus antigens. A later analysis reported that several top co-occurrence clusters appeared linked to parvovirus B19, influenza, CMV and Epstein-Barr virus. Because some donors lacked HLA typing at each locus, the association tests relied only on the typed subset. While some public TCRs were present in many individuals, most TCR sequences turned up only very rarely across donors. When HLA alleles, especially DR and DQ, strongly co-occurred, attributing TCR associations to individual alleles was difficult. Roughly uniform sequencing depth across donors was assumed in presence/absence analyses, although this assumption may not hold. Because counts were too low, seventeen rarely observed V segments, including chromosome 9 orphons, were excluded from the earlier analysis of several hundred of the donors. An earlier analysis of roughly 570 of the donors showed that most TCR beta V segments appeared in productive rearrangements either about 87% or about 30% of the time, which broadly matched IMGT annotations. This cohort had only TCR beta chains sequenced, and the lack of alpha or paired-chain data limited which features could be detected. At a false discovery rate of 0.05, a later analysis linked 15,000 to 20,000 TCR beta sequences to specific HLA alleles. Immune exposure information for the cohort was limited to CMV serostatus. The sequencing pipeline was judged likely to have produced a cluster of highly shared sequence variants as a technical artifact. A further reported finding was that TCR beta sequences accurately predicted the HLA-A and HLA-B alleles for most subjects in the first cohort. According to the authors, the approach could potentially be generalized to other disease states and immunological phenotypes. Because the 87-base-pair reads could not distinguish some IMGT-functional V segments, including TRBV6-2 and TRBV6-3, those segments were excluded. A later analysis found that TCR association rates varied across HLA loci, with DRB1 alleles showing the most associated TCRs and HLA-C alleles the fewest. The study gave a list of 150 to 200 TCR beta chains associated with cytomegalovirus.

Receptor libraries were prepared by the immunoSEQ multiplex PCR assay. A mixture of 60 forward primers for TCR Vbeta segments and 13 reverse primers for TCR Jbeta segments was used in the multiplex PCR. A multiplex PCR assay on genomic DNA amplified the CDR3 region of rearranged TCR beta genes. The amplified TCR beta libraries were sequenced on the Illumina HiSeq System as 87-base-pair reads. Regarding the original processing steps: A later analysis tallied around 80 million unique TCR beta chains across the 666 repertoires, and around 12 million of those chains were shared by two or more donors. To remove PCR and sequencing errors, raw reads were error-corrected and collapsed into unique sequences using a nearest-neighbor algorithm that merged closely related sequences. V, D and J gene segments were assigned by aligning CDR3 sequences to IMGT reference sequences. For a sequence to be retained, a match of at least six nucleotides was required to both a V gene segment and a J gene segment. A rearrangement was called productive if the CDR3 had no stop codons and remained in frame with V and J, and every other rearrangement was called non-productive. Following IMGT convention, CDR3 was defined as the stretch from the second conserved V-encoded cysteine to the conserved J-encoded phenylalanine. The earlier analysis of about 560 of the donors excluded any sequence lacking an unambiguous match to a single V gene segment. In an earlier analysis of several hundred of the donors, a V segment was called functional when productive rearrangements were above 56.7%, and segregating when the standard deviation between donors exceeded 5%. A statistical classification framework was built for diagnosing cytomegalovirus status from the catalog of TCR beta chain sequences. In a later analysis, V and J genes were assigned by comparing TCR nucleotide sequences against IMGT/GENE-DB human TR gene sequences. The TCRdist pipeline was used in a later analysis to assign CDR3 sequences and most-parsimonious VDJ recombination scenarios. A later analysis defined each TCR beta chain by its CDR3 amino acid sequence plus V-gene family, and excluded reads lacking a unique V-gene family. As a way to deal with suspected cross-contamination and a sequencing artifact, a later analysis dropped approximately 570 nucleotide sequences that were highly shared and had low generation probability. For each public chain, a later analysis derived a clonal expansion index from normalized ranks of inferred template counts within each repertoire. Generation probabilities in a later analysis came from a VDJ recombination model fitted to out-of-frame rearrangements, and those results were checked against IGoR. A later analysis scored TCR-TCR, TCR-HLA and TCR-CMV co-occurrence with hypergeometric tests, applying a repertoire-size bias correction to TCR pairs. In a later analysis, false discovery rates were estimated by permuting HLA or CMV assignments 20 times. In a later analysis, co-occurring TCRs were grouped with DBSCAN, and TCRdist sequence similarity was added when clustering was performed within HLA-allele-positive subsets. Co-occurrence clustering excluded repertoires with fewer than 30,000 or more than 120,000 public chains, plus five with anomalous nucleotide sharing. The source is immuneACCESS, and TCRdb retained only in-frame sequences with V and J called. Part of the clones is not carried over; for the studies checked, unresolved V genes explain less than half of this, and the remainder is unexplained. V, J and clone size reflect that table, while D and trimming were determined from the DNA. The sample table shows under 200,000 clones, and over 9.5% are seen once. The top ten clonotypes cover approximately 7.8% of the sample.

The cysteine opens and the phenylalanine closes a CDR3 of 13 amino acids. Of all the DNA, just the CDR3 is kept, 39 bases in frame from base 1. V loses 4 bases at its end and J loses 11 bases; junction bases beyond the gene matches: 8. CDR1 is given as SGDLS and CDR2 as YYNGEE, both from the germline V gene. The material sequenced was PBMCs. This clonotype was sampled from a man aged 50 to 60 in good health and CMV-seropositive. The sequence links TRBV9 to TRBJ1-3; the central 8 bases match TRBD1. The CDR3 region has the sequence CASSPDRQGPIYF. The nucleotide sequence is given as TGTGCCAGCAGCCCGGACCGACAGGGGCCCATATATTTT.